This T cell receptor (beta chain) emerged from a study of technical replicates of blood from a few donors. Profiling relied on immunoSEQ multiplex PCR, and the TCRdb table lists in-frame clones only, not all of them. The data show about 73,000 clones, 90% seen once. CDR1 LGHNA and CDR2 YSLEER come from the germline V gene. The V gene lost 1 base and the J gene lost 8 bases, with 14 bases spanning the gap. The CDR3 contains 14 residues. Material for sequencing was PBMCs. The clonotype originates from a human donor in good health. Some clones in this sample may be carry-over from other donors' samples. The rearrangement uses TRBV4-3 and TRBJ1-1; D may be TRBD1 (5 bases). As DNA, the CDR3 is TGCGCCAGCAGCCAAGTGGGGGGGGTCGAGGAAGCTTTCTTT. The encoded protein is CASSQVGGVEEAFF.